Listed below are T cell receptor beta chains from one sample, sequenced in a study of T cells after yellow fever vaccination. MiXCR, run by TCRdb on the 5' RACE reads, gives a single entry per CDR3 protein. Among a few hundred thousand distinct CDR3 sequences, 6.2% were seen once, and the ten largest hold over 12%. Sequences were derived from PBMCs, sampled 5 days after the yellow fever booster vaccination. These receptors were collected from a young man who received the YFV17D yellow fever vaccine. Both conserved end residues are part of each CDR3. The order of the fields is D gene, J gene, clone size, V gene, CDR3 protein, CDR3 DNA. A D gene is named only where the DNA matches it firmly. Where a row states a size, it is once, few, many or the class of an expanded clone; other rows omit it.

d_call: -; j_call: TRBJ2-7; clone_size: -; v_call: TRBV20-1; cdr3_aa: CSARGGREAYEQYF; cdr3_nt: TGCAGTGCTAGAGGAGGCAGAGAGGCCTACGAGCAGTACTTC
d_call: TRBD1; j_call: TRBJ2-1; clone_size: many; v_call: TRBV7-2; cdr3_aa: CASSLTQGARAEQFF; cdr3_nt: TGTGCCAGCAGCTTGACACAGGGGGCCCGCGCTGAGCAGTTCTTC
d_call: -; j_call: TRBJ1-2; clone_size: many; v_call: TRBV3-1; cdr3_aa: CASSPWVQGSDYGYTF; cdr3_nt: TGTGCCAGCAGCCCGTGGGTACAGGGTTCGGACTATGGCTACACCTTC
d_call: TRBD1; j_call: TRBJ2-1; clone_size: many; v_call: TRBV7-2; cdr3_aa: CASSPTTGAGEQFF; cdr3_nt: TGTGCCAGCAGCCCAACAACAGGGGCGGGTGAGCAGTTCTTC
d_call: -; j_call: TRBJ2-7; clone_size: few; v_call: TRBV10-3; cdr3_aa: CATSGGFEVSWEQYF; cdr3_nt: TGTGCCACCTCCGGGGGATTTGAGGTCTCGTGGGAGCAGTACTTC
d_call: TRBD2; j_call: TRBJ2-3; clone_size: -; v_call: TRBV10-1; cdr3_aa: CASNKREGRTETQYF; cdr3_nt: TGCGCCAGCAATAAGCGGGAGGGCCGAACAGAAACGCAGTATTTT
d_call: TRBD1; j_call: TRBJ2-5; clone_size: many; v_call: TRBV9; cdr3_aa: CASSVVPGGGETQYF; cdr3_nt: TGTGCCAGCAGCGTAGTTCCAGGGGGTGGGGAGACCCAGTACTTC
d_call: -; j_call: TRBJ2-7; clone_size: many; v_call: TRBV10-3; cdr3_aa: CAISRLQGTHYEQYF; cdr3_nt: TGTGCCATCAGTAGGTTGCAGGGGACCCACTACGAGCAGTACTTC
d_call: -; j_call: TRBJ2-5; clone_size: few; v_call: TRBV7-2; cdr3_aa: CASSVGGGGYETQYF; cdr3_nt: TGTGCCAGCAGCGTCGGGGGAGGGGGCTACGAGACCCAGTACTTC
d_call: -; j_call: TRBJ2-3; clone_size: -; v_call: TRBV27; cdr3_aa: CASSLFARADTQYF; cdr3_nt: TGTGCCAGCAGTTTATTCGCGAGGGCAGATACGCAGTATTTT
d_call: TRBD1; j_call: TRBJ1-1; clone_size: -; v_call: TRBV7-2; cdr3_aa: CASIYEDRVTEAFF; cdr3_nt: TGTGCCAGCATCTACGAGGACAGGGTCACTGAAGCTTTCTTT
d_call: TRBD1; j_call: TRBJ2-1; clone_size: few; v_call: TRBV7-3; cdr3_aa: CASSPRQGVNEQFF; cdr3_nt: TGTGCCAGCAGCCCTAGACAGGGGGTCAATGAGCAGTTCTTC
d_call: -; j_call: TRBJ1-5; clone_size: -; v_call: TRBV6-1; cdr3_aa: CASRIGGNQPQHF; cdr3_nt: TGTGCCAGCAGAATCGGGGGCAATCAGCCCCAGCATTTT
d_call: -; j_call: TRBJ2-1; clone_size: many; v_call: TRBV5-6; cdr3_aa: CASSSPLKLADSHYNEQFF; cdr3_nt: TGTGCCAGCAGCTCTCCCTTAAAATTAGCGGATTCCCATTACAATGAGCAGTTCTTC
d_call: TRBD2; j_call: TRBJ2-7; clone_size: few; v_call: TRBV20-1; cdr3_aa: CSGLVGRAGYEQYF; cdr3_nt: TGCAGTGGATTGGTCGGGAGGGCCGGCTACGAGCAGTACTTC
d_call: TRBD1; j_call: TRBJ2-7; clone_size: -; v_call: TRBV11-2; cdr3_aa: CASSLEDRGWEQYF; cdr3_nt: TGTGCCAGCAGCTTAGAGGACAGGGGGTGGGAGCAGTACTTC
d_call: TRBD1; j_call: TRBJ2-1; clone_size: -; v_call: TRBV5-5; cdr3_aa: CASSLRGLQVGNEQFF; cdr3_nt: TGTGCCAGCAGCTTGAGGGGGCTTCAGGTGGGCAATGAGCAGTTCTTC
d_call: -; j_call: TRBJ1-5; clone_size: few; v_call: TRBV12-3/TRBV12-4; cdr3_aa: CASSWGRADQPQHF; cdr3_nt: TGTGCCAGCAGTTGGGGCAGGGCGGATCAGCCCCAGCATTTT
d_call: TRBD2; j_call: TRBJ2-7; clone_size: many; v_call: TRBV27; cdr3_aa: CASRRTSASYEQYF; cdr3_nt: TGTGCCAGCAGGCGGACTAGCGCTTCCTACGAGCAGTACTTC
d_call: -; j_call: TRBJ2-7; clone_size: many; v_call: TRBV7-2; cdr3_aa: CASSSGISYEQYF; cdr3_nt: TGTGCCAGCAGCTCCGGGATTTCCTACGAGCAGTACTTC
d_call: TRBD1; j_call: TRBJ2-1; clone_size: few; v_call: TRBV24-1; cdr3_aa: CATSAGTGSVYEQFF; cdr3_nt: TGTGCCACCAGTGCCGGGACAGGGTCGGTCTATGAGCAGTTCTTC
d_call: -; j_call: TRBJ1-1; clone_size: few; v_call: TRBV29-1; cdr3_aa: CSVRPGRMNTEAFF; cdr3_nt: TGCAGCGTTCGACCTGGGAGAATGAACACTGAAGCTTTCTTT
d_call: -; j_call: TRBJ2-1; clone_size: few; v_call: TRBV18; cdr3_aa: CASPRGGRMNNEQFF; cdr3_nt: TGTGCCAGCCCGAGAGGGGGACGAATGAACAATGAGCAGTTCTTC
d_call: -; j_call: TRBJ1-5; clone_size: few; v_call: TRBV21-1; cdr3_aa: CGLPYGRVHSSPQHF; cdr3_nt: TGTGGCTTACCCTATGGAAGGGTCCATTCTTCGCCCCAGCATTTT